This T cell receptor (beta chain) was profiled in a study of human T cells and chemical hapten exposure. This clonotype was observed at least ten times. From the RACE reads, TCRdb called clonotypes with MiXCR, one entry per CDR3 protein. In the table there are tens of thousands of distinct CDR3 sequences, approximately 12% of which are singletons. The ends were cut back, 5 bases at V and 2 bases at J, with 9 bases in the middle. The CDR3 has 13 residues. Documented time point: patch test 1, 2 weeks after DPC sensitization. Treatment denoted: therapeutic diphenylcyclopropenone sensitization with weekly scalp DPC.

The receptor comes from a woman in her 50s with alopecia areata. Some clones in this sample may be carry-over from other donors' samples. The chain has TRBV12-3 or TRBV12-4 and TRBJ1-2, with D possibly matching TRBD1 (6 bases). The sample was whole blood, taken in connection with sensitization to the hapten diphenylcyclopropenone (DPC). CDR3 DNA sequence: TGTGCCAGCAGTCTTAGGGGGAACTATGGCTACACCTTC. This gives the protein CASSLRGNYGYTF.